The 10 T cell receptor beta chains below come from one sample, sequenced in a study of cytomegalovirus exposure and HLA in healthy donors. Primers included in the PCR were 60 Vbeta and 13 Jbeta primers. Repertoires were generated with immunoSEQ multiplex PCR, while TCRdb's copy carries only in-frame clones and drops some. The listing records 40,000 to 50,000 clones. Sample: PBMCs. The receptors were sampled from a woman in her 30s in good health and CMV-seronegative.

For this clone: Germline and junction disagree at one end, which may indicate a read error. The chain combines TRBV7-7 with TRBJ2-5; 7 nucleotides match TRBD2. The CDR3 consists of 15 residues. Germline V gene lookup returns CDR1 SSHAT and CDR2 FNYEAQ (reference sequence). The CDR3 nucleotides read TGTGCTAGCAGCTTAGGTCTAGCGGACCAAGAGACCCAGTACTTC. Protein sequence: CASSLGLADQETQYF.

The CDR3 bases are TGTGCCAGCACCCCGCGTGGTGATACGCAGTATTTT. This sequence encodes CASTPRGDTQYF. The chain recombines TRBV18 with TRBJ2-3; no firm D call. This CDR3 region has 12 residues. V was shortened by 8 bases and J by 6 bases, with 12 bases between the two germline ends. Germline CDR1 reads KGHSH; CDR2 reads LQKENI.

V and J are TRBV6-4 and TRBJ2-2; D unresolved. Trimming stripped 5 bases from V and 2 bases from J, with 6 bases between. There are 13 residues in the CDR3. Germline CDR1 and CDR2: MRHNA and SNTAGT. The DNA of the CDR3 is TGTGCCAGCAGTCCTAGTAACACCGGGGAGCTGTTTTTT. This sequence encodes CASSPSNTGELFF.

This chain connects TRBV6-5 to TRBJ2-1; the match to TRBD2 covers 12 bases. The CDR3 sequence is 16 residues long. Germline CDR1 MNHEY, CDR2 SVGAGI. V dropped 2 bases and J dropped 8; count of bases not matched to a gene: 7. The CDR3 loop reads CASSYRTSGGRDEQFF. The CDR3 DNA sequence: TGTGCCAGCAGTTACCGAACTAGCGGGGGGAGGGATGAGCAGTTCTTC.

This chain joins TRBV19 and TRBJ1-1; D is ambiguous. This CDR3 is 14 amino acids long. The V end lost 7 bases, the J end lost 6 bases, and 18 bases lay between the germline ends. CDR1 and CDR2 (germline): LNHDA, SQIVND (reference sequence). CDR3 in amino acids: CASTVGSGFPEAFF. CDR3 DNA sequence: TGTGCCAGTACCGTCGGGTCGGGGTTTCCTGAAGCTTTCTTT.

V gene TRBV18 combines with J gene TRBJ2-7, with 7 bases identical to TRBD1. J was trimmed by 2 bases and V by 2 bases; bases with no gene match: 6. Germline values: CDR1 KGHSH, CDR2 LQKENI. The CDR3 loop spans 15 amino acids. The CDR3 DNA reads as TGTGCCAGCTCACCAGGGGGACAGCTTGCCTACGAGCAGTACTTC. Translating gives CASSPGGQLAYEQYF.

The chain joins TRBV4-1 to TRBJ2-1, with TRBD2 identical over 13 bases. The CDR3 totals 17 residues. Germline values: CDR1 MGHRA, CDR2 YSYEKL. The junction had 9 bases not matched to a gene; V was cut back by 4 bases and J by 6 bases. DNA of the CDR3: TGCGCCAGCAGCCCCGGACTAGCGGGAGTTCGGGGCAATGAGCAGTTCTTC. Translated, it gives CASSPGLAGVRGNEQFF.

This chain uses TRBV30 with TRBJ1-5, with 10 bases that match TRBD1. The CDR3 loop spans 15 amino acids. With 0 bases clipped from V and 2 bases from J, the junction kept 1 base outside the gene matches. CDR1 is GTSNPN, CDR2 SVGIG, per germline (reference sequence). CDR3 DNA sequence: TGTGCCTGGAGTGTAGGGACAGGGGGCAATCAGCCCCAGCATTTT. This codes for CAWSVGTGGNQPQHF.

This chain joins TRBV27 and TRBJ2-2; possible D gene TRBD1, 6 bases. Germline loops: CDR1 MNHEY, CDR2 SMNVEV (reference sequence). This CDR3 is built from 14 residues. Between the trimmed V and J ends, which lost 5 bases and 5 bases, there was a span of 12 bases. The CDR3 DNA reads TGTGCCAGCAGTACAGGGACACGGACCGGGGAGCTGTTTTTT. Its translation is CASSTGTRTGELFF.

V and J are TRBV6-5 and TRBJ2-7; tentatively, D is TRBD2 (5 bases). In germline, CDR1 is MNHEY, CDR2 SVGAGI. This CDR3 spans 15 amino acids. V gave up 0 bases and J gave up 6 bases, with 15 bases separating them. CDR3 sequence reads: CASSYSRGRGSEQYF. The CDR3 DNA reads TGTGCCAGCAGTTACTCGAGAGGGCGCGGTAGCGAGCAGTACTTC.